This T cell receptor (beta chain) was documented in a study of cytomegalovirus exposure and HLA in healthy donors. The PCR contained 60 Vbeta and 13 Jbeta primers. Clones were read by immunoSEQ multiplex PCR, and TCRdb kept only the in-frame ones, dropping some. The table has around 200,000 clones, 65% to 90% seen once; the top ten hold approximately 2.1%. Points on this clone: Its antigen is not identified.

CDR1 SGHDN and CDR2 FVKESK come from the germline V gene. The CDR3 is made up of 17 amino acids. Study-wide findings and caveats: Later analysis identified a missense DCLRE1C variant that was linked to TCR beta V- and J-gene trimming.

Input material: PBMCs. The chain employs TRBV14 and TRBJ2-7; TRBD2 matches at 10 bases. This TCR was sampled from a woman between 50 and 59 years old in good health and CMV-seronegative. For the CDR3, the DNA is TGTGCTAATGGGGGGAGCGGGAGGGCCAAATGTATCTACGAGCAGTACTTC. This translates into CANGGSGRAKCIYEQYF.